This T cell receptor beta chain came from a study of CD8+ T cells in alopecia areata. Turning to the study itself: Spontaneous alopecia affected the roughly 6-13-month-old C3H/HeJ graft donors, whose skin was transplanted to roughly 7-10-week-old female C3H/HeJ mice. Study results and caveats: Sequencing of scalp samples also includes resident alphabeta T cells from normal skin. Between patients, shared TCR sequences were less clear than in mice. This was possibly due in part to HLA diversity in the patient population.

Scientists pooled cutaneous lymph node cells and sorted them on CD4, CD8alpha, NKG2D, NKG2ACE and other markers. The sequencing template was cDNA reverse transcribed from extracted RNA. TCRdb's copy holds only in-frame clones and misses some; the assay was immunoSEQ multiplex PCR. The sample includes about 1,700 clones, none of them occurring once. As concerns this clone: The antigen is undetermined. Germline and genes: mouse. The read falls 4 residues short of the CDR3 end, and the missing part is taken from the germline J gene.

CDR1 is NNHNN and CDR2 is SYGAGS in the germline V gene (reference sequence). Trimming removed 0 bases from V and 0 bases from J; junction bases left unmatched: 4. This CDR3 spans 16 amino acids. This chain uses TRBV13-2 with TRBJ2-5; 7 nucleotides align to TRBD1. This sequence was found in a C3H/HeJ mouse with alopecia areata. The strain's MHC haplotype is H2-k. Specimen: CD8+ T cells sorted from a lymph node. CDR3 residues: CASGDATGINQDTQYF. CDR3 DNA, as far as it was read: TGTGCCAGCGGTGATGCGACAGGGATTAACCAAGAC.